The sequence of this TCR beta chain was determined in a study of CD8 T cells in Susac syndrome. Random hexamers were used to reverse transcribe an amount of about 0.45 to 1 ug RNA. MiXCR was run by TCRdb on the immunoSEQ multiplex PCR reads, yielding one entry per CDR3 protein. The sample lists over 95,000 distinct CDR3 sequences; 85% to 95% were seen once. Germline loops: CDR1 SNHLY, CDR2 FYNNEI. The V gene lost 3 bases and the J gene lost 2 bases, with 10 bases spanning the gap. CDR3 length: 15 residues. Sequencing was carried out using CD8+ T cells from PBMCs. The clonotype comes from a human donor in good health. V is TRBV2 and J is TRBJ2-2; D is undetermined. The CDR3 bases are TGTGCCAGCAGTGAGACTCAAACTAACACCGGGGAGCTGTTTTTT. This encodes CASSETQTNTGELFF.